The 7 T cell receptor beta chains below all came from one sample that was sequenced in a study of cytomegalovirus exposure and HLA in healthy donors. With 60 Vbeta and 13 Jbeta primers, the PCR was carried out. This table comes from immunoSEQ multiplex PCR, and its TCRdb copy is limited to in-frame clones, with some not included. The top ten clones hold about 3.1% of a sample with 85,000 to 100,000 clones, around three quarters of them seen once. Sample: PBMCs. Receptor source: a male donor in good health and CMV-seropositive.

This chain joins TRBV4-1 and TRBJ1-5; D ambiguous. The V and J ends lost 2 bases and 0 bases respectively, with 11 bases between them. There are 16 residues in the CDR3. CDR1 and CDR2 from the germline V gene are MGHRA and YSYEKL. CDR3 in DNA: TGCGCCAGCAGCCAACGCTTTACTGATAGCAATCAGCCCCAGCATTTT. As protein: CASSQRFTDSNQPQHF.

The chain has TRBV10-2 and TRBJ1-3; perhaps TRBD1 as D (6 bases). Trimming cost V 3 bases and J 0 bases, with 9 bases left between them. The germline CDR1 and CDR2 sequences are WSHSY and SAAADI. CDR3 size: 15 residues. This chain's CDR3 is CASSDRGNSGNTIYF. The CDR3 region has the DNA TGCGCCAGCAGTGACAGGGGAAACTCTGGAAACACCATATATTTT.

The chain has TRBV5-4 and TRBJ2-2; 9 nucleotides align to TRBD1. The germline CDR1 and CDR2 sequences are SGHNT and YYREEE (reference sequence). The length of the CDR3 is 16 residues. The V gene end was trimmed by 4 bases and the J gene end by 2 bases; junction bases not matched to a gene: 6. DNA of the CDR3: TGTGCCAGCAGCCCCAACAGGGGGCGAAACACCGGGGAGCTGTTTTTT. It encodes CASSPNRGRNTGELFF.

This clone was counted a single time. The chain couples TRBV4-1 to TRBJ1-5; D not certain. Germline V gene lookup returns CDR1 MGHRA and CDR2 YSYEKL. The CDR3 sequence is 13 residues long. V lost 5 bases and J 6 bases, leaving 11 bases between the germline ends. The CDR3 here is CASSTSRSQPQHF. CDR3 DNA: TGCGCCAGCAGCACTTCAAGGAGTCAGCCCCAGCATTTT.

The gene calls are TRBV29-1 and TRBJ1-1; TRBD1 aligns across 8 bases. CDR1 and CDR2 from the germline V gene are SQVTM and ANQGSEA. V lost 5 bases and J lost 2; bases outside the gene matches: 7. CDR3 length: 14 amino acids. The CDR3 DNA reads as TGCAGCGTTACTCCCGGGACAGGAAACACTGAAGCTTTCTTT. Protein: CSVTPGTGNTEAFF.

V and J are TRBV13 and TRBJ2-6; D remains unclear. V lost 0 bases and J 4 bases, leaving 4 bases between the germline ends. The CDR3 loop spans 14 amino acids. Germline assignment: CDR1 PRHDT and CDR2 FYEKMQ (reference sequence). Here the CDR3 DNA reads TGTGCCAGCAGCTTAGGCTCCGGGGCCAACGTCCTGACTTTC. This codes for CASSLGSGANVLTF. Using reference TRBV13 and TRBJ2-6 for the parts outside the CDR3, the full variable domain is AAGVIQSPRHLIKEKRETATLKCYPIPRHDTVYWYQQGPGQDPQFLISFYEKMQSDKGSIPDRFSAQQFSDYHSELNMSSLELGDSALYFCASSLGSGANVLTFGAGSRLTVL.

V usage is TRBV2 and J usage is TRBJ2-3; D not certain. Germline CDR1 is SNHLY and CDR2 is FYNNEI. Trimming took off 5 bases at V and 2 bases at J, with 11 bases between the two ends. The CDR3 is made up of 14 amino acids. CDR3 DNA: TGTGCCAGCAGTCAAACAGCAGACACAGATACGCAGTATTTT. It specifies CASSQTADTDTQYF.